Many counts were recorded for the clone carrying this TCR beta chain. Its target is unknown. This specimen comes from a study of metastatic and nonmetastatic thyroid tumors. The wider study: Malignant and benign thyroid patients had repertoires compared in peripheral blood and tumor or nodule tissue. Findings and limits, study-wide: Malignant thyroid tumors reportedly had TCR beta diversity that was significantly higher than in benign nodules, in blood and tumor.

Ahead of thyroid surgery, no patient had received treatment of any kind. V lost 2 bases, J lost 6 bases, and 17 bases lay in between. From germline, CDR1 is LGHNA and CDR2 YNFKEQ. The CDR3 length is 17 residues. In the authors' methods: It was from CDR3 differences across clinicopathological groups that a distant-metastasis classifier for papillary thyroid cancer was built. TCRdb ran MiXCR on the PCR reads. It is TCRdb's table, rather than the study itself, that gives the V and J calls and clone size. The repertoire holds 25,000 to 40,000 clones, with about 17% as singletons. The chain is built from TRBV4-2 and TRBJ1-6, with D unresolved. This TCR derives from a female donor with papillary thyroid cancer or a benign thyroid nodule (not recorded which). Some clones in this sample may be carry-over from other donors' samples. The specimen was blood. CDR3 nucleotides: TGTGCCAGCAGCCAAATGATGGAGGGAGAGAGTAATTCACCCCTCCACTTT. Its protein product is CASSQMMEGESNSPLHF.